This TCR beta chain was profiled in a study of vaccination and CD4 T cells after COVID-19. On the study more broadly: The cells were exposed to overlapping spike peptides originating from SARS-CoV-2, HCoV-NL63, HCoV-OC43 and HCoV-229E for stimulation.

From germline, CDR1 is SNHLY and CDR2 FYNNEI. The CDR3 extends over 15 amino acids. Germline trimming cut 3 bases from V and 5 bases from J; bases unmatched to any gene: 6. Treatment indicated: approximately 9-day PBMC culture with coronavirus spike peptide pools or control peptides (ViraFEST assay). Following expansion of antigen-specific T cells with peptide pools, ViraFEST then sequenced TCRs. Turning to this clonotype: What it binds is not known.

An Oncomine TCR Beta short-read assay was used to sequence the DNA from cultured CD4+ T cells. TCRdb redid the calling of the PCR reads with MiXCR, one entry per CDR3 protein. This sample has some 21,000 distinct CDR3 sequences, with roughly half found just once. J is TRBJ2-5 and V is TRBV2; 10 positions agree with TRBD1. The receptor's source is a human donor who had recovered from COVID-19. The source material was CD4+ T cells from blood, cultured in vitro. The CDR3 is CASSETTGGYETQYF. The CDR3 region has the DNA TGTGCCAGCAGTGAGACGACAGGGGGCTACGAGACCCAGTACTTC. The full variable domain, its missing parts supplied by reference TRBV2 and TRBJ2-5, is EPEVTQTPSHQVTQMGQEVILRCVPISNHLYFYWYRQILGQKVEFLVSFYNNEISEKSEIFDDQFSVERPDGSNFTLKIRSTKLEDSAMYFCASSETTGGYETQYFGPGTRLLVL.